Following are 30 T cell receptor beta chains from one sample sequenced in a study of blood T cell repertoires in COVID-19 (dated by TCRdb to about 2020). Library creation used the immunoSEQ multiplex PCR assay. Sourced from immuneACCESS, this table was stored by TCRdb with only in-frame sequences that have V and J called. A share of the clones is absent; for the studies checked, an unresolved V gene accounts for under half, and the remainder has no known explanation. This sample holds some 490,000 clones; 75% to 90% were observed only once. The top ten hold roughly 8.5% of the sample. Sequencing was carried out using PBMCs or T cells enriched from blood (not recorded which). All receptors come from a woman aged 55-70 years who had recovered from COVID-19.

The chain combines TRBV6-5 with TRBJ1-3; D may be TRBD1 (5 bases). V lost 8 bases and J lost 2, with 10 bases in between. Per germline, CDR1 MNHEY and CDR2 SVGAGI. The CDR3 is 13 amino acids. The DNA for the CDR3 is TGTGCCAGCGAGGCAGGGCCTGGAAACACCATATATTTT. As protein: CASEAGPGNTIYF.

In DNA form, the CDR3 reads TGTGCCATCAGACCTAGCGCCTCTAGCACAGATACGCAGTATTTT. Protein: CAIRPSASSTDTQYF. The chain recombines TRBV10-3 with TRBJ2-3, with D perhaps matching TRBD2 (6 bases). Trimming left V 6 bases short and J 0 bases short, with 13 bases between. Germline-derived CDR1 and CDR2 are ENHRY and SYGVKD. The CDR3 sequence is 15 residues long.

This clone was seen at least ten times. The genes are TRBV5-1 and TRBJ2-1, with 9 bases that match TRBD2. The CDR3 has 15 amino acids. Trimming removed 4 bases from V and 6 bases from J; junction bases left unmatched: 8. Germline loops: CDR1 SGHRS, CDR2 YFSETQ. This chain's CDR3 is CASSRTAGGFNEQFF. CDR3 in DNA: TGCGCCAGCAGCCGGACGGCGGGGGGGTTCAATGAGCAGTTCTTC.

This chain links TRBV27 with TRBJ1-2; possible D gene TRBD1, 5 bases. The CDR3 is 14 residues long. Germline CDR1 MNHEY, CDR2 SMNVEV (reference sequence). V was cut by 0 bases and J by 4 bases, with 9 bases left in between. CDR3 region: CASSLSGRSYGYTF. DNA of the CDR3: TGTGCCAGCAGTTTATCGGGGCGGTCCTATGGCTACACCTTC.

This rearrangement joins TRBV4-1 to TRBJ2-7, with D tentatively TRBD2 (5 bases). CDR3 length equals 15 residues. V was clipped by 4 bases and J by 5 bases, with 18 bases between them. Germline V gene sequence: CDR1 MGHRA, CDR2 YSYEKL. CDR3 bases: TGCGCCAGCAGCCCAACCCTAGCCCTACACCACGAGCAGTACTTC. Amino acids: CASSPTLALHHEQYF.

With regard to this clone: A much larger clonotype is one base distant, so this may be a read error. This rearrangement joins TRBV2 to TRBJ1-1; 8 bases line up with TRBD1. The germline V gene has CDR1 SNHLY and CDR2 FYNNEI. The trim removed 6 bases at V and 0 bases at J, leaving 3 bases unmatched. The CDR3 totals 14 residues. CDR3: CASSGDRMNTEAFF. CDR3 sequence (DNA): TGTGCCAGCAGCGGGGACAGGATGAACACTGAAGCTTTCTTT.

This clone was detected once. V and J are TRBV2 and TRBJ1-5; TRBD1 might be the D (5 bases). CDR1 and CDR2 (germline): SNHLY, FYNNEI. The V and J ends lost 4 bases and 3 bases respectively, with 7 bases between them. The CDR3 is made up of 13 amino acids. The CDR3 DNA follows: TGTGCCAGCAGTGCACAGGACAATCAGCCCCAGCATTTT. Translating it yields CASSAQDNQPQHF.

The CDR3 spells CASTSTGFQPQHF. CDR3 in DNA: TGTGCCAGTACCTCGACAGGGTTTCAGCCCCAGCATTTT. The chain uses TRBV19 and TRBJ1-5, with TRBD1 matching over 7 bases. The CDR3 runs to 13 residues. The V gene end was trimmed by 7 bases and the J gene end by 6 bases; junction bases not matched to a gene: 6. Germline CDR1 and CDR2: LNHDA and SQIVND (reference sequence).

The genes are TRBV21-1 and TRBJ2-3; the table calls TRBD1, which could not be checked here. TRBV21-1 is designated a pseudogene. The CDR3 has 18 residues. The CDR3 sequence is CASSQVDGNVSSTDTQYF. As DNA, the CDR3 is TGTGCCAGCAGCCAGGTCGATGGCAACGTTTCTAGCACAGATACGCAGTATTTT.

This clone came up once. The genes are TRBV6-2 or TRBV6-3 and TRBJ2-1; TRBD2 matches at 11 bases. CDR1 MNHEY and CDR2 SVGEGT come from the germline V gene. The V segment lost 6 bases and the J segment 2 bases; nucleotides outside the gene matches: 6. The CDR3 contains 16 residues. For the CDR3, the DNA is TGTGCCAGCAGCCCACTAGCGGGGGACCCCTACAATGAGCAGTTCTTC. Translated: CASSPLAGDPYNEQFF.

The chain carries TRBV7-8 and TRBJ2-2, with 7 bases matching TRBD1. Per the germline V gene, CDR1 is SGHVS and CDR2 is FQNEAQ. This CDR3 has 17 residues. V trimming: 1 base; J trimming: 4 bases; junction bases outside the gene matches: 9. The CDR3, as DNA: TGTGCCAGCAGCTTAGTGGTGACAGGGCTTATCACCGGGGAGCTGTTTTTT. Translating it yields CASSLVVTGLITGELFF.

This chain uses TRBV19 with TRBJ1-5, with TRBD1 matching 8 bases. This CDR3 region has 16 residues. CDR1 and CDR2 from the germline V gene are LNHDA and SQIVND (reference sequence). The V and J ends lost 10 bases and 5 bases, in that order; junction bases with no gene match: 16. CDR3 protein: CATDAGGRSHYQPQHF. The CDR3 region has the DNA TGTGCCACTGATGCAGGGGGCCGCTCCCATTATCAGCCCCAGCATTTT.

The chain links TRBV10-3 to TRBJ2-7, with TRBD1 identical over 8 bases. V was pared by 5 bases and J by 5 bases, with 2 bases of the junction left unmatched. This CDR3 is built from 12 residues. Germline assignment: CDR1 ENHRY and CDR2 SYGVKD. The CDR3 reads CAISNRGDEQYF. CDR3 sequence (DNA): TGTGCCATCAGTAACAGGGGGGACGAGCAGTACTTC.

This chain links TRBV12-3 or TRBV12-4 with TRBJ1-3; D is ambiguous. V was pared by 5 bases and J by 1 base, with 3 bases between. This CDR3 has 12 residues. The CDR3 reads CASSPSGNTIYF. The CDR3 bases are TGTGCCAGCAGTCCTTCTGGAAACACCATATATTTT.

This clone appeared many times. The chain uses TRBV12-5 and TRBJ2-2, with D perhaps TRBD1 (6 bases). The V gene lost 6 bases and the J gene lost 8 bases, with 19 bases spanning the gap. The CDR3 runs 15 residues. The germline CDR1 and CDR2 sequences are LGHNT and FRNRAP. CDR3 DNA: TGTGCTAGTGGCCCCCTCACGGCAGGGGAGGGGGAGCTGTTTTTT. It encodes CASGPLTAGEGELFF.

The chain combines TRBV30 with TRBJ1-6, with 7 bases aligning to TRBD1. The CDR3 is 14 amino acids. Germline V CDR1 and CDR2: GTSNPN, SVGIG (reference sequence). The V gene end was trimmed by 4 bases and the J gene end by 9 bases; junction bases not matched to a gene: 9. CDR3 sequence (DNA): TGTGCCTGGACGAAGGGACAGTCGGTTTCACCCCTCCACTTT. Translating it yields CAWTKGQSVSPLHF.

The CDR3 reads CASSIRGEGAKNTEAFF. CDR3 sequence (DNA): TGTGCCAGCAGCATTAGGGGAGAGGGGGCGAAAAACACTGAAGCTTTCTTT. The chain couples TRBV7-8 to TRBJ1-1, with 7 bases fitting TRBD1. This CDR3 has 17 amino acids. V lost 5 bases, J lost 2 bases, and 14 bases stayed unmatched. CDR1 is SGHVS and CDR2 is FQNEAQ in the germline V gene.

The sample holds a few counts of this clone. The rearrangement joins TRBV10-3 to TRBJ1-2; TRBD1 might be the D (6 bases). Per the germline V gene, CDR1 is ENHRY and CDR2 is SYGVKD. V gave up 7 bases and J gave up 2 bases, with 11 bases separating them. The CDR3 runs to 13 residues. The CDR3 coding sequence is TGTGCCATCACCCGGACAGACAACTATGGCTACACCTTC. The encoded protein is CAITRTDNYGYTF.

V gene TRBV5-1 combines with J gene TRBJ1-2; possibly TRBD1 for D (6 bases). Trimming cost V 2 bases and J 1 base, with 15 bases left between them. The germline gives CDR1 SGHRS, CDR2 YFSETQ. The CDR3 runs to 16 residues. The DNA for the CDR3 is TGCGCCAGCAGCTTCGGACAGTCGCTAAGTAACTATGGCTACACCTTC. It is translated as CASSFGQSLSNYGYTF.

The chain recombines TRBV6-6 with TRBJ1-3; tentatively, D is TRBD1 (6 bases). Looked up from germline, CDR1 is MNHNY and CDR2 is SVGAGI (reference sequence). The CDR3 runs to 12 residues. The V and J ends lost 7 bases and 4 bases respectively, with 8 bases between them. This CDR3 is CASMRGGNTIYF. CDR3 nucleotides: TGTGCCAGCATGAGGGGGGGAAACACCATATATTTT.

V and J are TRBV7-9 and TRBJ2-1, with D tentatively TRBD1 (6 bases). V lost 6 bases, J lost 2 bases, and 17 bases lay in between. The CDR3 contains 16 residues. In germline, CDR1 is SEHNR, CDR2 FQNEAQ (reference sequence). The CDR3 DNA reads as TGTGCCAGCAGTTTCCTCCTAGGACAGACCTACAATGAGCAGTTCTTC. Its translation: CASSFLLGQTYNEQFF.

V is TRBV6-5 and J is TRBJ1-2, with a possible D match to TRBD1 (5 bases). Trimming shortened V by 6 bases and J by 4 bases, and 15 bases separated the two germline ends. Germline V gene lookup returns CDR1 MNHEY and CDR2 SVGAGI. The CDR3 is 14 residues long. The CDR3 DNA is TGTGCCAGCAGCACGAACGGGGGTATCTATGGCTACACCTTC. As protein: CASSTNGGIYGYTF.

The gene calls are TRBV18 and TRBJ1-1, with unresolved D. With 4 bases removed from V and 6 bases from J, the gap between germline ends came to 15 bases. Germline V gene data show CDR1 as KGHSH and CDR2 as LQKENI. The CDR3 runs to 14 residues. The CDR3 DNA is TGTGCCAGCTCACGCGGGGAAATCATCGCTGAAGCTTTCTTT. Residues: CASSRGEIIAEAFF.

The rearrangement uses TRBV11-3 and TRBJ1-1, with 10 nucleotides matching TRBD1. This CDR3 has 15 amino acids. Trimming cost V 6 bases and J 7 bases; bases outside gene matches: 11. The germline V gene has CDR1 SGHNT and CDR2 YENEEA. CDR3 sequence reads: CASRSYGQGVHEAFF. CDR3 nucleotides: TGTGCCAGCAGAAGTTACGGACAGGGGGTTCATGAAGCTTTCTTT.

The rearrangement links TRBV30 to TRBJ2-1; 8 bases fit TRBD2. CDR1 and CDR2 (germline): GTSNPN, SVGIG (reference sequence). The length of the CDR3 is 15 residues. The trim removed 5 bases at V and 8 bases at J, leaving 14 bases unmatched. CDR3 region: CAWGLGAGGAYEQFF. DNA of the CDR3: TGTGCCTGGGGGCTGGGGGCGGGGGGCGCATATGAGCAGTTCTTC. The whole variable domain, filled in from reference TRBV30 and TRBJ2-1, reads SQTIHQWPATLVQPVGSPLSLECTVEGTSNPNLYWYRQAAGRGLQLLFYSVGIGQISSEVPQNLSASRPQDRQFILSSKKLLLSDSGFYLCAWGLGAGGAYEQFFGPGTRLTVL.

This chain uses TRBV19 with TRBJ1-2; TRBD1 might be the D (5 bases). Germline V CDR1 and CDR2: LNHDA, SQIVND (reference sequence). The CDR3 contains 13 residues. The V and J ends lost 4 bases and 5 bases respectively, with 11 bases between them. This CDR3 reads CASSRAREYGYTF. Here the CDR3 DNA reads TGTGCCAGTAGTAGGGCCAGGGAATATGGCTACACCTTC.

V is TRBV24-1 and J is TRBJ1-5, with no clear D. The germline CDR1 and CDR2 sequences are KGHDR and SFDVKD. The CDR3 consists of 13 residues. Trimming cost V 9 bases and J 2 bases, with 10 bases left between them. As DNA, the CDR3 is TGTGCCACCTCATGGGGAGGCAATCAGCCCCAGCATTTT. This translates into CATSWGGNQPQHF.

CDR3: CASSLTGTGVTEAFF. The CDR3 DNA sequence: TGTGCCAGCAGCTTAACCGGGACAGGGGTGACTGAAGCTTTCTTT. This sequence joins TRBV7-8 and TRBJ1-1; 10 nucleotides line up with TRBD1. V shed 2 bases, J shed 5 bases, and the junction held 5 bases outside the gene matches. The CDR3 extends over 15 amino acids. The germline V gene has CDR1 SGHVS and CDR2 FQNEAQ. The full variable domain, rest sourced from reference TRBV7-8 and TRBJ1-1, is GAGVSQSPRYKVAKRGQDVALRCDPISGHVSLFWYQQALGQGPEFLTYFQNEAQLDKSGLPSDRFFAERPEGSVSTLKIQRTQQEDSAVYLCASSLTGTGVTEAFFGQGTRLTVV.

This chain links TRBV6-5 with TRBJ1-2, with D uncertain. CDR3 length: 14 amino acids. Trimming cost V 6 bases and J 4 bases, with 15 bases left between them. From germline, CDR1 is MNHEY and CDR2 SVGAGI. The CDR3: CASRRPPGIYGYTF. The DNA for the CDR3 is TGTGCCAGCAGGCGCCCCCCGGGAATCTATGGCTACACCTTC.

The chain employs TRBV27 and TRBJ2-7, with TRBD1 as a possible D gene (5 bases). CDR1 and CDR2 from the germline V gene are MNHEY and SMNVEV (reference sequence). Trimming took 10 bases from V and 5 from J, leaving 18 bases between them. This CDR3 comprises 13 residues. Here the CDR3 DNA reads TGTGCCACCCAATCTCCTCAGGGAAACGAGCAGTACGTC. It yields the protein CATQSPQGNEQYV.